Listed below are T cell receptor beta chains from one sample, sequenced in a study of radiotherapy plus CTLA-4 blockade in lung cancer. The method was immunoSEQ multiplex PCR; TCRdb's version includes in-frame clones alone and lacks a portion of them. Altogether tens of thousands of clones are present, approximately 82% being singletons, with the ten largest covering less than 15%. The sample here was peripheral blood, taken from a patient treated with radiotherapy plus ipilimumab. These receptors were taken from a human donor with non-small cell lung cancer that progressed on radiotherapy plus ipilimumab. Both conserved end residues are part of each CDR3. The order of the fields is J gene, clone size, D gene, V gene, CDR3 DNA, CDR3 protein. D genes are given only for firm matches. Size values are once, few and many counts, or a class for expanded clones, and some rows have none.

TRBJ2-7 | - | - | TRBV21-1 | TGTGCCAACCTCAGGCGGGACTCGACCTCCTACGAGCAGTACTTC | CANLRRDSTSYEQYF
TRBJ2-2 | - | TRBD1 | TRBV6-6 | TGTGCCAGCAGTTGGGACAGGGGGCGCCATACCGGGGAGCTGTTTTTT | CASSWDRGRHTGELFF
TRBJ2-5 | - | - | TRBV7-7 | TGTGCTAGCAGCTTAGTCGGGCTCCTTGAGACCCAGTACTTC | CASSLVGLLETQYF
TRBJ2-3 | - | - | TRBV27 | TGTGCCAGCAGTTTCATCGGGGAAGGAGATACGCAGTATTTT | CASSFIGEGDTQYF
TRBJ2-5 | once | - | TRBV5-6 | TGTGCCAGCAGCCCAAGGCGCCAGGGGGAGGGGACCCAGTACTTC | CASSPRRQGEGTQYF
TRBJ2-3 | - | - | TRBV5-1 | TGCGCCAGCAGCTTTAATGGAGGCGCAGATACGCAGTATTTT | CASSFNGGADTQYF
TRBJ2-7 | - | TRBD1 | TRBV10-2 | TGCGCCAGCAATCCCCGGACAGGGGGAACCTACGAGCAGTACTTC | CASNPRTGGTYEQYF
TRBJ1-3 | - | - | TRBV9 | TGTGCCAGCACCGGCACAGGCTCTGGAAACACCATATATTTT | CASTGTGSGNTIYF
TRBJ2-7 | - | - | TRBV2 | TGTGCCAGCAGTGAATCAGGGTCGGGCGCCACCGAGCAGTACTTC | CASSESGSGATEQYF
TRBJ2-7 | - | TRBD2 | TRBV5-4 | TGTGCCAGCAGCCTCGGTGGGGGGGTGTCCGAGCAGTACTTC | CASSLGGGVSEQYF
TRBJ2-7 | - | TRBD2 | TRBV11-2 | TGTGCCAGCAGCTTTCGACTAGCGGGGGGCGAGCAGTACTTC | CASSFRLAGGEQYF
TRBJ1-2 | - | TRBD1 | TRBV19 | TGTGCCAGTAGTATCGGGCAGGGGGCGCGGGGCTACACCTTC | CASSIGQGARGYTF
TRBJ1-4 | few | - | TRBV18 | TGTGCCAGCTCCGGGACAAATGAAAAACTGTTTTTT | CASSGTNEKLFF
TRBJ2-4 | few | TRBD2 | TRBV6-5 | TGTGCCAGCAGTTACGCGGGGGGCAAAAACATTCAGTACTTC | CASSYAGGKNIQYF
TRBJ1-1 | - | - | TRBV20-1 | TGCAGTGCGAAGAAGAACACTGAAGCTTTCTTT | CSAKKNTEAFF
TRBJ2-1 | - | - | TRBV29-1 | TGCAGCGTTGAAGATCAGGCCTACTCCTACAATGAGCAGTTCTTC | CSVEDQAYSYNEQFF
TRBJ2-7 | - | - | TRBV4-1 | TGCGCCAGCAGCCAAGGAGGTTTAGGGCCGAGCTCCTACGAGCAGTACTTC | CASSQGGLGPSSYEQYF
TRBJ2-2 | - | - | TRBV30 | TGTGCCTGGAGGGACCAGGGAGCTTGGACCGGGGAGCTGTTTTTT | CAWRDQGAWTGELFF
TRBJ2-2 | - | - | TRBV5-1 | TGCGCCAGCAGCTCGCCGGGAGCCACCGGGGAGCTGTTTTTT | CASSSPGATGELFF
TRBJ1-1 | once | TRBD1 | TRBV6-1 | TGTGCCAGCCTGGACAGGGCGCGAACTGAAGCTTTCTTT | CASLDRARTEAFF
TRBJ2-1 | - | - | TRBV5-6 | TGTGCCAGCAGCTCCTTCCAGGATTACTCCTACAATGAGCAGTTCTTC | CASSSFQDYSYNEQFF
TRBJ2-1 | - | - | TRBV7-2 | TGTGCCAGCAGCCCTGGGGGCGGGAGTAGGAATGAGCAGTTCTTC | CASSPGGGSRNEQFF
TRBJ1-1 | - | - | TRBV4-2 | TGTGCCAGCAGCCAGGGGCGGGAGGAAGCTTTCTTT | CASSQGREEAFF